Here is one T cell receptor (beta chain) with its context. Its antigen remains undetermined. No base quality values were provided; no much bigger clone lies one nucleotide off. The time point label corresponds to: about a year on ibrutinib. Approximately 2 micrograms of genomic DNA were extracted from cryopreserved PBMCs for TCR beta library preparation. Longitudinal blood samples from CLL patients receiving ibrutinib monotherapy were subjected to high-throughput TCR beta sequencing. Patients were enrolled in a phase 2 open-label single-center ibrutinib monotherapy trial. This sample stems from a study of cytotoxic CD8 clonotypes in ibrutinib-treated CLL (dated by TCRdb to 2020 to 2022). As for the study more broadly: The cohort had ten to twelve relapsed/refractory and roughly 14 treatment-naive patients; some 17 were IGHV unmutated. Samples at response were collected after a median of about 12 months of treatment, with a range of roughly 6 to 40 months. Of the roughly 90 people in the trial, about two dozen had longitudinal samples available. Cryopreserved peripheral blood mononuclear cells were collected before treatment, at response, and at either disease progression or sustained remission. Patients were still on ibrutinib when every remission and progressive disease sample was collected. On average, each sample had roughly 230,000 productive templates and tens of thousands of productive rearrangements. Responses were partial in 24 patients and complete in 2; after median about 5.5 years follow-up, about 14 stayed in remission and around 12 progressed. What the study reported, not specific to this receptor: Sustained-remission and progressing patients did not have matched sampling times, and lymph node repertoires were not examined. At ibrutinib response clonality went up, during sustained remission it held steady, and at progression it dropped back toward baseline. Public clonotypes were rare and either shrank or stayed stable during treatment, and the rise in clonality at ibrutinib response reflected expansion of private clonotypes. Baseline clonality was found to be higher than that of age-matched healthy donors and was strongly correlated with circulating CD8+ T-cell counts.

From the cysteine up to the phenylalanine, the CDR3 has a length of 18 residues. Kept here is only the CDR3 DNA, which spans 54 bases and is read in frame from base 1. CDR1 and CDR2 are drawn from the germline V gene: LGHNA, YSLEER. V ends up 0 bases short and J 3 bases short, with an unmatched junction base count of 7. Each clonotype received, on average, around 9.6x coverage in deep resolution sequencing performed on a MiSeq, where the target depth lay between 1 in 1 million and 1 in 200,000 T cells. The immunoSEQ hsTCRB Kit was used to generate the TCR beta libraries. The published analysis was carried out like this. The data were analyzed with ImmunoSEQ Analyzer and ImmunoSEQ Data Assistant, and V, D and J gene assignments followed IMGT definitions. Clonality, with values ranging from 0 to 1, was calculated as one minus the normalized Shannon entropy of productive rearrangement frequencies. Only overrepresented clonotypes making up at least 0.05% of the repertoire of each patient were included in the public clonotype analysis. About a dozen age-matched healthy donor repertoires from immuneACCESS served as clonality controls. What TCRdb holds here is the immuneACCESS table cut down to in-frame rearrangements. Part of the clones is not present; checked against another copy, under half of the missing clones reflect an unresolved V gene, and the others are unexplained. That table supplies the V and J calls and clone size; D and trimming were determined from the DNA. The sample table contains some 150,000 clones; only one count was recorded for roughly three quarters of them. The ten largest account for roughly 13% of the sample.

Rearrangement joined TRBV4-3 to TRBJ2-2; 10 of the junction bases match TRBD2. The receptor's source is a human donor with chronic lymphocytic leukemia. The source was PBMCs, collected after 12 months of ibrutinib treatment. For the CDR3, the sequence is CASSQDSGTSDYTGELFF. The DNA is TGCGCCAGCAGCCAAGATTCCGGGACTAGCGACTACACCGGGGAGCTGTTTTTT.